This TCR beta chain was recorded in a study of control samples from healthy donors and cancer patients. Clones were sequenced by immunoSEQ multiplex PCR, and TCRdb holds only the in-frame ones, with some missing. Found here are approximately 230,000 clones, about 80% of them singletons; the top ten hold 10% to 15%. With V trimmed by 4 bases and J by 5 bases, 4 bases remained unmatched. This CDR3 is 12 amino acids long. Looked up from germline, CDR1 is SQVTM and CDR2 is ANQGSEA. The receptor's source is a woman aged 55-70 years with lung cancer. Material for sequencing was PBMCs. The genes are TRBV29-1 and TRBJ2-5, with 7 bases lining up with TRBD2. The CDR3 bases are TGCAGCGTTGCGCTAGCGGCGGAGACCCAGTACTTC. This translates into CSVALAAETQYF.